This TCR beta chain was obtained from a study of beta chain features in type 1 diabetes (dated by TCRdb to the late 2010s). Study-level background: Mean age, gender distribution, total cell number and subset yield were not different between patients and healthy donors. A total of approximately 100,000,000 sorted cells were examined across all samples, and the number of cells per subset was strongly correlated with RNA yield. In the study, TCRB repertoires of sorted circulating CD4+ T cell subsets from recently diagnosed type 1 diabetes patients were compared with those of matched healthy donors. Regulatory and stem cell-like memory subsets were isolated from only 8 patients and about 8 healthy donors, whereas naive and central memory subsets came from all 28 donors.

This clone was detected only a few times. The antigen it binds to is not known. Base qualities are not provided; no much larger clone lies one nucleotide away. From each donor, a single peripheral blood sample of around 120 mL on average was drawn into heparinised tubes. A BD FACSAria II was used to sort naive, central memory, regulatory and stem cell-like memory CD4+ T cells with a panel that included CD45RO, CCR7, CD25, CD127, CD95 and CD27. Purity was above 98% for every sorted population. PBMCs were separated immediately by Lymphoprep density gradient centrifugation and were stained directly, without being cultured. So that batch effects would be minimized, each experiment stained and sorted samples in pairs, pairing one healthy donor with one patient. The study at large found these results: At VDJ recombination sites, patients with type 1 diabetes made fewer insertions and deleted more nucleotides, a pattern implying thymic rearrangement abnormalities. Naive, central memory and regulatory TCRB repertoires appeared to be more alike among patients than among healthy donors. In all four CD4+ subsets, TCRB CDR3 length was moderately but significantly shorter in type 1 diabetes patients. HLA sub-analyses involved small numbers of individuals, so any influence of HLA type on TCRB rearrangement remained unresolved. Sequencing cDNA rather than genomic DNA could over-represent highly expressing activated cells, although activation and CD3 levels did not differ between groups. Shorter templates might be favored by PCR, yet because patient and control samples were amplified and corrected together, any such skew would affect both groups equally.

All of the isolated RNA was reverse transcribed with the High Capacity cDNA Reverse Transcription Kit, so expressed TCRB transcripts were sequenced. Deep immunoSEQ sequencing was performed on naive, central memory and regulatory T cell samples, with an average of approximately 4 million total reads per sample. After sorted cells were lysed in RLT buffer, RNA was extracted with DNase-treated RNeasy Micro or Mini kits, with the choice depending on cell number. Each cell subset was processed separately to prevent cross-contamination, with patient and healthy donor samples processed together. TCRB sequences were amplified from cDNA with the immunoSEQ multiplex PCR, producing 87-bp fragments spanning the CDR3 region. Amplicons were sequenced on the Illumina HiSeq platform. The authors processed their data as follows. Synthetic template baselines were used to correct PCR bias computationally, reads within Hamming distance 2 were collapsed together, and singletons that could not be merged were discarded. Reads were aligned against IMGT to assign V, D and J genes, CDR3 length and insertions or deletions at six rearrangement sites. Within each subset, clonotype counts were normalized to sorted cell number, after which true diversity and Gini coefficients were computed with the tcR R package. The overlap coefficient, calculated on TCRB nucleotide sequences, was used to quantify repertoire sharing. Out-of-frame TCRB sequences from naive cells were analyzed to stand in for the pre-selection repertoire. This is the immuneACCESS table as TCRdb keeps it, with only in-frame sequences that have V and J called. A part of the clones is gone; compared with another copy, unresolved V genes explain less than half, and the rest is unexplained. The D gene and trimming were derived from the DNA, and the V and J assignments and clone size from that table. Across this sample there are nearly 700,000 clones, with over 10% seen only once. Jointly, the top ten make up 0.022% of the sample.

The germline ends are 14 bases apart after V is trimmed by 8 bases and J by 6 bases. CDR1 and CDR2 are drawn from the germline V gene: SNHLY, FYNNEI. The CDR3 contains 13 residues, cysteine and phenylalanine counted. This entry keeps only the CDR3 DNA: 39 bases, framed from base 1. Material: naive CD4+ T cells from blood. The sample's cell subset or site, from its label and the paper: true naive CD4+ T cells. The TCR sequence derives from a young man with type 1 diabetes. Recombination connected TRBV2 to TRBJ1-5, with a weak D call of TRBD1 (5 bases match). The CDR3 region: CASSWGDGQPQHF. In nucleotides, the sequence is TGTGCCAGCTCGTGGGGGGACGGTCAGCCCCAGCATTTT.